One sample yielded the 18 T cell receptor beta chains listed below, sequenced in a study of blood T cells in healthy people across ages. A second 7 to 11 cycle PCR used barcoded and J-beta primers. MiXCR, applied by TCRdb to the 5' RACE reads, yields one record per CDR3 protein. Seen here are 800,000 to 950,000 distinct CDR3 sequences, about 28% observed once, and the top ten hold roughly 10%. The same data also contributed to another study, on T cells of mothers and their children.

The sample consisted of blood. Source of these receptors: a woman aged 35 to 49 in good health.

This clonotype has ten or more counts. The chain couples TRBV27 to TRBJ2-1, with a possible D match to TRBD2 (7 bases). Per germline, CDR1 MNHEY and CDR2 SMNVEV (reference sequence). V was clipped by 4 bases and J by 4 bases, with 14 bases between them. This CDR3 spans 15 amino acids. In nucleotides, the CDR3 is TGTGCCAGCAGTTCCGCGGGGGCCCTTTACAATGAGCAGTTCTTC. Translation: CASSSAGALYNEQFF.

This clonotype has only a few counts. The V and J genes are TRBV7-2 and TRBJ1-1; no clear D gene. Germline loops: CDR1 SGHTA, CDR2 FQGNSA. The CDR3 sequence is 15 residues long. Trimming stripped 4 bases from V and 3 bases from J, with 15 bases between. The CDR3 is CASSSPESRDTEAFF. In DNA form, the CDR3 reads TGTGCCAGCAGCTCCCCCGAGAGTCGGGACACTGAAGCTTTCTTT.

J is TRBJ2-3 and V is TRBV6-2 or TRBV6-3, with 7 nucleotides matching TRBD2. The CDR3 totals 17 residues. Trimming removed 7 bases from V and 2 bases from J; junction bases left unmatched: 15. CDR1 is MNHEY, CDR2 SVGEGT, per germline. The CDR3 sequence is CASISLPVGGSTDTQYF. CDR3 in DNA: TGTGCCAGCATTTCCTTGCCCGTCGGGGGGTCCACAGATACGCAGTATTTT.

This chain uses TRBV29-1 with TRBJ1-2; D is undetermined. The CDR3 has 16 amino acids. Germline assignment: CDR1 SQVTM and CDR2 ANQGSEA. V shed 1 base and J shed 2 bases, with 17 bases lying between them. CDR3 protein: CSVEVEKALRNYGYTF. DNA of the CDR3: TGCAGCGTTGAAGTGGAAAAGGCACTTCGAAACTATGGCTACACCTTC.

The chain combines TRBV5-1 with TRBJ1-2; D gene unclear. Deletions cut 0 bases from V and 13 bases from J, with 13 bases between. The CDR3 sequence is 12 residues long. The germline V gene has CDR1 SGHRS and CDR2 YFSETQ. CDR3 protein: CASSLEGPGPTF. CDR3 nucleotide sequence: TGCGCCAGCAGCTTGGAAGGGCCGGGCCCCACCTTC.

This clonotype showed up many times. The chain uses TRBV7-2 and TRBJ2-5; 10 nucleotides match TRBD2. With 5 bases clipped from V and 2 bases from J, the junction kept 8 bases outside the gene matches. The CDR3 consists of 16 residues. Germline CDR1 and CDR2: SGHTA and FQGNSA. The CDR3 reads CASSPRAGGAQETQYF. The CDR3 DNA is TGTGCCAGCAGCCCACGAGCGGGGGGGGCACAAGAGACCCAGTACTTC.

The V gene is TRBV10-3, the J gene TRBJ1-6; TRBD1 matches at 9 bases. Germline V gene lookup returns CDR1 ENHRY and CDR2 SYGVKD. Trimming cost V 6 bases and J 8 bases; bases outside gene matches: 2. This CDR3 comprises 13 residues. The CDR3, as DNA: TGTGCCATCAGGGACAGGGGCGATTCACCCCTCCACTTT. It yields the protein CAIRDRGDSPLHF.

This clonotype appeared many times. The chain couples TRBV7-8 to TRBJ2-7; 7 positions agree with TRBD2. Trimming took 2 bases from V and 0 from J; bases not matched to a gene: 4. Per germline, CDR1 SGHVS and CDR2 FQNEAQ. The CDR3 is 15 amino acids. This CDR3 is CASSLSAGNSYEQYF. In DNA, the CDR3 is TGTGCCAGCAGCTTATCAGCGGGAAACTCCTACGAGCAGTACTTC.

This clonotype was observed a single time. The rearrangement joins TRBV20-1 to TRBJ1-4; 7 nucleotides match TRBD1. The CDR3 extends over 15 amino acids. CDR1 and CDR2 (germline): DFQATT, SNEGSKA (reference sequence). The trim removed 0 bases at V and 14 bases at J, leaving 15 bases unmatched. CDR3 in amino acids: CSARDGTGTEGKLFF. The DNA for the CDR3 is TGCAGTGCTAGAGACGGCACCGGGACAGAGGGAAAGCTGTTTTTT.

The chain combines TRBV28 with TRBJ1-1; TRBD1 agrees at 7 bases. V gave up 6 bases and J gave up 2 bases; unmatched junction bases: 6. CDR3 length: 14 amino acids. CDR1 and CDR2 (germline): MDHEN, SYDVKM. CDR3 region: CASRPGQINTEAFF. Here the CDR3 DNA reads TGTGCCAGCAGACCGGGACAGATAAACACTGAAGCTTTCTTT.

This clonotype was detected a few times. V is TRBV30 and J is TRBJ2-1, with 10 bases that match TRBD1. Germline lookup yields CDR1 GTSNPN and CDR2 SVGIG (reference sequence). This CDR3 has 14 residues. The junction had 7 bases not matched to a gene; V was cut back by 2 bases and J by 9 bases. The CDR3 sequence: CAWSRGQGMAEQFF. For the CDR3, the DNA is TGTGCCTGGAGTAGGGGACAGGGGATGGCTGAGCAGTTCTTC.

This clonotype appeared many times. DNA for the CDR3: TGTGCCAGCAGCCAAGATTTAGGGGGGGGCTCCTACAATGAGCAGTTCTTC. Translation gives CASSQDLGGGSYNEQFF. The gene calls are TRBV3-1 and TRBJ2-1, with D possibly being TRBD2 (7 bases). V lost 0 bases and J 0 bases, leaving 12 bases between the germline ends. The CDR3 has 17 amino acids. Germline CDR1 and CDR2: LGHDT and YNNKEL (reference sequence).

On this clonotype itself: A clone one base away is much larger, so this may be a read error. In DNA form, the CDR3 reads TGTGCCATCAGTGAACCAGAGGCTTTGCCCTACGAGCAGTACTTC. It specifies CAISEPEALPYEQYF. J is TRBJ2-7 and V is TRBV10-3; D remains ambiguous. Germline V lookup: CDR1 ENHRY, CDR2 SYGVKD. V was trimmed by 3 bases and J by 2 bases, leaving 14 bases between them. The CDR3 covers 15 residues.

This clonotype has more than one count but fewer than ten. CDR3 sequence (DNA): TGTGCCAGCAGCGTAGACGACGGAACAGATACGCAGTATTTT. Its translation is CASSVDDGTDTQYF. The chain recombines TRBV9 with TRBJ2-3; D remains ambiguous. The germline V gene encodes CDR1 SGDLS and CDR2 YYNGEE. With 0 bases removed from V and 3 bases from J, the gap between germline ends came to 8 bases. The CDR3 sequence is 14 residues long.

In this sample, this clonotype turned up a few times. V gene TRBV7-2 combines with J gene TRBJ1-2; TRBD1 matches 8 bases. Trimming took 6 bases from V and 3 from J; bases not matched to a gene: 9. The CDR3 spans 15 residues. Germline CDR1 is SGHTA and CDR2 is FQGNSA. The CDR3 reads CASRSQGAVHYGYTF. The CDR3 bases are TGTGCCAGCAGGTCTCAGGGGGCCGTACACTATGGCTACACCTTC. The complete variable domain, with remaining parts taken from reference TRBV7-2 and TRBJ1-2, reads GAGVSQSPSNKVTEKGKDVELRCDPISGHTALYWYRQSLGQGLEFLIYFQGNSAPDKSGLPSDRFSAERTGGSVSTLTIQRTQQEDSAVYLCASRSQGAVHYGYTFGSGTRLTVV.

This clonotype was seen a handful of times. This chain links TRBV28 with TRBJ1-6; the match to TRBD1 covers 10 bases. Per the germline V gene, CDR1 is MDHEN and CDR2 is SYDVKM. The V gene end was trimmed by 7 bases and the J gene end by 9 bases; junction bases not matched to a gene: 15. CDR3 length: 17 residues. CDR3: CASTEGTGVRLGSPLHF. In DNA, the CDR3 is TGTGCCAGCACCGAGGGGACAGGGGTTCGTTTGGGTTCACCCCTCCACTTT.

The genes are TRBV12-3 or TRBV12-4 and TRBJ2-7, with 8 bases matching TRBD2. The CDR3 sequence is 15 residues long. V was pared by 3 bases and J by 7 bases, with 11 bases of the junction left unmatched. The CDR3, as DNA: TGTGCCAGCAGTTTCCAGCGGGGGCCCAAAGGGGAGCAGTACTTC. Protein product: CASSFQRGPKGEQYF.

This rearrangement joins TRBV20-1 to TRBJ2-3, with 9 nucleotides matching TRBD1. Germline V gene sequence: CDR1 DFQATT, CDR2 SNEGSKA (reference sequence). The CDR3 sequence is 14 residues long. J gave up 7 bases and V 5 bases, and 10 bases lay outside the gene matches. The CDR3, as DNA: TGCAGTGCTTCCCCCGGGACAGGGTACTATACGCAGTATTTT. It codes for CSASPGTGYYTQYF.